The next 3 T cell receptor delta chains were all read from a single sample in a study of gamma-delta chains in newborns, infants, children (dated by TCRdb to between 2018 and 2020). Reads for this sample came from an Illumina MiSeq. TCRdb processed the public reads again with the CATT caller, after which rows with matching DNA were combined. A total of about 9,200 delta-chain clones appear in this sample, about 22% of them only once. Approximately 4.8% of the sample comes from the top ten. Sequences were obtained from blood. The receptors here all came from a child who was a newborn, infant or young child, either healthy, febrile or measles-vaccinated (not recorded which).

This clone is labeled as medium-sized. This sample includes further DNA sequences coding for the same CDR3. This sequence joins TRDV2 and TRDJ1; D is perhaps TRDD2 (5 bases). Germline CDR1 and CDR2: GEAIGNYY and EKD. The V end was cut by 2 bases, the J end by 0 bases, with 30 bases between. The CDR3 runs to 21 residues. For the CDR3, the DNA is TGTGCCTGTGACAAGGTTCATGCGGGGTCCGTCCTTCTTGAGTACACCGATAAACTCATCTTT. This gives the protein CACDKVHAGSVLLEYTDKLIF.

To note about this clone: A read error may account for a junction end that differs from germline. This sequence joins TRDV2 and TRDJ1, with TRDD3 identical over 7 bases. Germline V gene data show CDR1 as GEAIGNYY and CDR2 as EKD. This CDR3 is built from 16 residues. The CDR3, as DNA: TGTGCCTGCGACACGTTGTGGGATACAAACACCGATAAACTCATCTTT. Protein sequence: CACDTLWDTNTDKLIF.

This clone was detected only a few times. The chain is built from TRDV2 and TRDJ3, with 10 bases lining up with TRDD3. The CDR3 is 20 amino acids. Trimming removed 3 bases from V and 1 base from J; junction bases left unmatched: 11. Per the germline V gene, CDR1 is GEAIGNYY and CDR2 is EKD. Here the CDR3 reads CACDPVLGDLRSWDTRQMFF. The CDR3, as DNA: TGTGCCTGTGACCCAGTACTGGGGGATTTACGGTCCTGGGACACCCGACAGATGTTTTTC.